Listed below are T cell receptor beta chains from one sample, sequenced in a study of blood T cell repertoires in COVID-19. Generated by immunoSEQ multiplex PCR, the TCRdb table keeps only in-frame clones and is missing some. There are around 30,000 clones in the sample; 80% to 90% occur only once, and more than 9% lies in the top ten. The sequenced sample consisted of peripheral blood. Receptor source: a human donor in a cohort sampled during active COVID-19. CDR3s include the opening cysteine and the closing phenylalanine or tryptophan. The D gene is left open where the match is weak. Clone size appears in some rows only: once, few, many, or a class for an expanded clone.

once TRBJ1-4 . TRBV14 19 TGTGCCAGCAGCCAATATCCGTTGACAGCCACAAACAACATGAAACAACTGTTTTTT CASSQYPLTATNNMKQLFF
. TRBJ1-2 . TRBV5-1 13 TGCGCCAGCAGCTTGGACACTAACTATGGCTACACCTTC CASSLDTNYGYTF
once TRBJ2-2 . TRBV7-9 15 TGTGCCAGCAGCTTAGCCACAGGGTCCACCGGGGAGCTGTTTTTT CASSLATGSTGELFF
. TRBJ2-3 TRBD2 TRBV5-4 16 TGTGCCAGCAGCTTGGGGGCACCAAGCGGGGGAGATACGCAGTATTTT CASSLGAPSGGDTQYF
. TRBJ2-5 . TRBV28 16 TGTGCCAGCAGTTTAGGAGTGATACAAGAGGGAGAGACCCAGTACTTC CASSLGVIQEGETQYF
. TRBJ2-5 . TRBV15 16 TGTGCCACCAGCAGAGCCGGAGGAGGACGTCAAGAGACCCAGTACTTC CATSRAGGGRQETQYF
once TRBJ2-7 TRBD2 TRBV11-2 15 TGTGCCAGCAGCTCCGGACTAGCGGGTCTCTACGAGCAGTACTTC CASSSGLAGLYEQYF
. TRBJ1-4 . TRBV9 18 TGTGCCAGCAGCGTGACCGGGACAACTCCCACAACTAATGAAAAACTGTTTTTT CASSVTGTTPTTNEKLFF
. TRBJ2-5 . TRBV7-8 14 TGTGCCAGCAGCCCCACAGCTTGGGAAGAGACCCAGTACTTC CASSPTAWEETQYF
. TRBJ2-3 . TRBV5-4 17 TGTGCCAGCAGCTTGGCCCACCGGGACATAAGCACAGATACGCAGTATTTT CASSLAHRDISTDTQYF
. TRBJ1-6 . TRBV30 14 TGCGCTGTCACGCCACACTCCTATAATTCACCCCTCCACTTT CAVTPHSYNSPLHF
. TRBJ2-1 . TRBV7-2 15 TGTGCCAGCAGCTTAGTGAGCCCAGGGTATTCTGAGCAGTTCTTC CASSLVSPGYSEQFF
. TRBJ2-7 TRBD2 TRBV4-2 16 TGTGCCAGCAGCCAACCGGACAGTTCGGGAGGGTACGAGCAGTACTTC CASSQPDSSGGYEQYF
. TRBJ1-5 TRBD1 TRBV19 14 TGTGCCAGTAGTTTCCCGGACAGGGATGGGCCCCAGCATTTT CASSFPDRDGPQHF
. TRBJ2-3 . TRBV27 16 TGTGCCAGCAGTTTAAGGGGGTACTCTAGCACAGATACGCAGTATTTT CASSLRGYSSTDTQYF
. TRBJ1-5 . TRBV7-9 14 TGTGCCAGCAGCTTAGTGGGCCAGAATCAGCCCCAGCATTTT CASSLVGQNQPQHF
. TRBJ2-3 . TRBV9 15 TGTGCCAGCAGCGCCCGGGGGGCCGGCACAGATACGCAGTATTTT CASSARGAGTDTQYF